The clone carrying this TCR beta chain was observed a single time. Its specificity is not known. Time point in this sample: week 23, last vaccination. Doses comprised 300 ug of mutant IDH1 20-mer peptide each, plus topical imiquimod. The data stem from a study of a mutant IDH1 vaccine in newly diagnosed glioma. Study-level background: Eight vaccinations were given in weeks 1, 3, 5, 7, 11, 15, 19 and 23. Patients' prior therapy spanned radiotherapy, temozolomide, or both; most underwent both.

Generated by immunoSEQ multiplex PCR, the TCRdb table keeps only in-frame clones and is missing some. The repertoire holds 50,000 to 60,000 clones, with 80% as singletons. Whole-study findings and limits: In around 93% of patients, immune responses induced by the vaccine occurred.

In germline, CDR1 is MGHRA, CDR2 YSYEKL. The CDR3 contains 15 residues. Trimming stripped 1 base from V and 2 bases from J, with 11 bases between. V and J are TRBV4-1 and TRBJ1-1; possible D gene TRBD1, 5 bases. The receptor was derived from a middle-aged man with glioma. Sample: PBMCs, taken from a glioma patient whose treatment included an IDH1 peptide vaccine. The CDR3 reads CASSQVPGTNTEAFF. The CDR3, as DNA: TGCGCCAGCAGCCAAGTACCCGGGACCAACACTGAAGCTTTCTTT.